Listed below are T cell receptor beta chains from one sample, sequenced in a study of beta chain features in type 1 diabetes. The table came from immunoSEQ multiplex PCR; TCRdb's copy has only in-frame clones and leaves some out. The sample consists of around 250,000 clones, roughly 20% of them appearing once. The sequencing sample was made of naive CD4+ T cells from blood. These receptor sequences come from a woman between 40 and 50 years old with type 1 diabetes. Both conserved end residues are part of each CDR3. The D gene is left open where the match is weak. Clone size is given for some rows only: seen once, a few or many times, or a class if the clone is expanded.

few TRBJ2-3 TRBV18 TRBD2 CASSTTSGGSWSTQYF TGTGCCAGCTCAACGACTAGCGGGGGTTCCTGGAGTACGCAGTATTTT
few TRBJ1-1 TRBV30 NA CAWSVMGHTEAFF TGTGCCTGGAGTGTGATGGGGCACACTGAAGCTTTCTTT
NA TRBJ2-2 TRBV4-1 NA CASSQSDRLHTGELFF TGCGCCAGCAGCCAATCTGACAGGTTGCACACCGGGGAGCTGTTTTTT
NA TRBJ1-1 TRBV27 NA CASSSPGLEAFF TGTGCCAGCAGTTCCCCGGGTCTTGAAGCTTTCTTT
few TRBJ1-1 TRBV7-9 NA CASSLEVWVEAFF TGTGCCAGCAGCTTAGAAGTTTGGGTGGAGGCTTTCTTT
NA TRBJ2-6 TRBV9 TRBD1 CASSSDRAWANVLTF TGTGCCAGCAGCTCAGACAGGGCGTGGGCCAACGTCCTGACTTTC
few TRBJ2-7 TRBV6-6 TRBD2 CASSYTSGRAYEQYF TGTGCCAGCAGTTACACTTCCGGGAGGGCCTACGAGCAGTACTTC
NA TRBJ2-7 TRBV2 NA CASRGLSYEQYF TGTGCCAGCAGGGGGCTATCTTACGAGCAGTACTTC
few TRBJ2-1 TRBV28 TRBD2 CASSLLAGEHNEQFF TGTGCCAGCAGCCTTCTAGCGGGAGAGCACAATGAGCAGTTCTTC
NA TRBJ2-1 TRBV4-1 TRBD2 CASSLPRGGGSNEQFF TGCGCCAGCAGCCTTCCCCGGGGCGGGGGATCCAATGAGCAGTTCTTC
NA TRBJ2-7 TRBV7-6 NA CASSLWAGYEQYF TGTGCCAGCAGCTTATGGGCAGGCTACGAGCAGTACTTC
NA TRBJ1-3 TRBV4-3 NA CASSQDRPNRGNTIYF TGCGCCAGCAGCCAAGATCGGCCAAACAGGGGAAACACCATATATTTT
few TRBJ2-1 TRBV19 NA CASSIGGGGYNEQFF TGTGCCAGTAGTATCGGAGGCGGCGGCTACAATGAGCAGTTCTTC